Listed here are 21 T cell receptor beta chains from one sample, sequenced in a study of STAT5B mutations in CD4+ large granular lymphocyte leukemia (dated 2022 in TCRdb). The library was obtained by the immunoSEQ multiplex PCR assay. Here the immuneACCESS table is served through TCRdb, limited to in-frame sequences with V and J called. Missing clones are a known gap in these copies; in checked studies unresolved V genes cover under half, and the rest lacks a known reason. The sample includes 30,000 to 35,000 clones, with about 80% observed a single time. The top ten clones comprise roughly 7.7% of the sample. The sequenced material came from CD4+ T cells from blood buffy coats. These receptor sequences come from a human donor in good health.

Turning to this clone: An end of the junction does not agree with germline; a read error may underlie this. The genes are TRBV7-7 and TRBJ2-2; maybe TRBD2 (6 bases). The CDR3 is made up of 15 amino acids. Germline V gives CDR1 SSHAT, CDR2 FNYEAQ (reference sequence). Here the CDR3 DNA reads TGTGCTAGCAGCTTAGCGTTTGGGGGGACCGGGGAGCTGTTTTTT. Its protein product is CASSLAFGGTGELFF.

The J gene is TRBJ1-2, the V gene TRBV5-4; TRBD1 matches 7 bases. Trimming at V came to 6 bases and at J to 0 bases, leaving 8 bases not matched to a gene. This CDR3 is 15 amino acids long. Germline V gene sequence: CDR1 SGHNT, CDR2 YYREEE (reference sequence). The CDR3 protein is CASNLGGTANYGYTF. The CDR3 bases are TGTGCCAGCAACCTGGGAGGGACAGCTAACTATGGCTACACCTTC.

The rearrangement links TRBV10-3 to TRBJ1-5; D possibly corresponds to TRBD1 (5 bases). This CDR3 has 15 residues. V lost 2 bases and J 6 bases, leaving 14 bases between the germline ends. Germline CDR1 and CDR2: ENHRY and SYGVKD. For the CDR3, the DNA is TGTGCCATCAGTGAGAGCGGGGGGGAGGGTCAGCCCCAGCATTTT. Amino acid sequence: CAISESGGEGQPQHF.

The rearrangement joins TRBV18 to TRBJ1-1; D gene uncertain. In germline, CDR1 is KGHSH, CDR2 LQKENI. V was trimmed by 4 bases and J by 7 bases, leaving 13 bases between them. This CDR3 spans 13 amino acids. Written as DNA, the CDR3 is TGTGCCAGCTCACAAGGTCTTAGGGTTGAAGCTTTCTTT. Protein sequence: CASSQGLRVEAFF.

The chain uses TRBV7-2 and TRBJ2-5; weak D call: TRBD2 (5 bases). Germline CDR1 is SGHTA and CDR2 is FQGNSA. This CDR3 has 13 residues. V lost 1 base and J 6 bases, leaving 9 bases between the germline ends. This CDR3 reads CASSLVREKTQYF. The CDR3 DNA follows: TGTGCCAGCAGCTTAGTGAGGGAAAAGACCCAGTACTTC.

The chain joins TRBV4-2 to TRBJ2-3; D perhaps matches TRBD2 (6 bases). The length of the CDR3 is 14 residues. Germline loops: CDR1 LGHNA, CDR2 YNFKEQ. With 4 bases removed from V and 4 bases from J, the gap between germline ends came to 12 bases. Here the CDR3 reads CASSRGVKADTQYF. The CDR3 nucleotides read TGTGCCAGCAGCCGCGGGGTGAAGGCAGATACGCAGTATTTT.

This clone has just one count. The chain has TRBV5-1 and TRBJ2-7, with TRBD2 matching 7 bases. The CDR3 consists of 14 residues. Per germline, CDR1 SGHRS and CDR2 YFSETQ. Trimming cost V 6 bases and J 5 bases; bases outside gene matches: 11. The CDR3 DNA sequence: TGCGCCAGCACCCCTGGGAGGGGCCAGAACGAGCAGTACTTC. Its translation is CASTPGRGQNEQYF.

A single count supports this clone. V and J are TRBV12-5 and TRBJ2-2, with a tentative D call TRBD1 (5 bases). Trimming removed 2 bases from V and 7 bases from J, with 8 bases in between. Looked up from germline, CDR1 is LGHNT and CDR2 is FRNRAP. The CDR3 has 13 amino acids. This CDR3 reads CASGLPGLGELFF. CDR3 coding DNA: TGTGCTAGTGGTTTGCCAGGGCTCGGGGAGCTGTTTTTT.

Here the CDR3 reads CAIWGNLANTEAFF. CDR3 in DNA: TGTGCCATCTGGGGAAACTTAGCGAACACTGAAGCTTTCTTT. The chain is built from TRBV10-3 and TRBJ1-1; D is unresolved. V lost 8 bases, J lost 1 base, and 14 bases lay in between. Germline CDR1 is ENHRY and CDR2 is SYGVKD. This CDR3 contains 14 residues.

This sequence joins TRBV5-6 and TRBJ1-1; tentatively, D is TRBD1 (5 bases). This CDR3 has 12 residues. V dropped 2 bases and J dropped 6 bases, with 8 bases sitting between them. Looked up from germline, CDR1 is SGHDT and CDR2 is YYEEEE. CDR3 loop: CASSFEGAEAFF. CDR3 nucleotides: TGTGCCAGCAGCTTTGAAGGGGCTGAAGCTTTCTTT.

The CDR3 protein is CASTLAGGYEQYF. The CDR3 bases are TGTGCCAGCACCCTAGCGGGGGGTTACGAGCAGTACTTC. The chain has TRBV7-2 and TRBJ2-7, with 11 nucleotides matching TRBD2. V lost 7 bases and J lost 4; bases outside the gene matches: 3. Germline V gene data show CDR1 as SGHTA and CDR2 as FQGNSA. The CDR3 is 13 amino acids.

The V call is TRBV5-4, the J call TRBJ2-1; 9 bases match TRBD2. The CDR3 has 15 residues. The trim removed 0 bases at V and 7 bases at J, leaving 5 bases unmatched. Germline lookup yields CDR1 SGHNT and CDR2 YYREEE (reference sequence). CDR3 nucleotide sequence: TGTGCCAGCAGCTTGGGATTAGCGGGGGAGAATGAGCAGTTCTTC. It codes for CASSLGLAGENEQFF.

This chain joins TRBV29-1 and TRBJ2-5, with a possible D match to TRBD1 (6 bases). V was clipped by 7 bases and J by 5 bases, with 14 bases between them. The CDR3 has 12 residues. Per the germline V gene, CDR1 is SQVTM and CDR2 is ANQGSEA. The CDR3, as DNA: TGCAGCGCCGCCACAGGGCGCGAGACCCAGTACTTC. It is translated as CSAATGRETQYF.

In its sample, this clone was seen once. The V call is TRBV19, the J call TRBJ2-7; D is unresolved. CDR3 size: 13 residues. Looked up from germline, CDR1 is LNHDA and CDR2 is SQIVND (reference sequence). V dropped 4 bases and J dropped 6 bases, with 13 bases sitting between them. In DNA form, the CDR3 reads TGTGCCAGTAGTACATCGGCGACACGCGAGCAGTACTTC. Its protein is CASSTSATREQYF.

This clone occurred a few times. The chain employs TRBV27 and TRBJ1-2; D is possibly TRBD1 (5 bases). Per germline, CDR1 MNHEY and CDR2 SMNVEV (reference sequence). This CDR3 region has 16 residues. V lost 0 bases to trimming and J lost 4 bases, with 15 bases between them. CDR3: CASSLSLSGRSYGYTF. The CDR3 DNA reads as TGTGCCAGCAGTTTATCGTTATCAGGGCGGAGCTATGGCTACACCTTC.

The chain employs TRBV5-1 and TRBJ2-7, with 9 bases aligning to TRBD1. V dropped 4 bases and J dropped 4; count of bases not matched to a gene: 12. Germline CDR1 is SGHRS and CDR2 is YFSETQ. The CDR3 is made up of 16 amino acids. The CDR3 bases are TGCGCCAGCAGCCCCGCTCCTGGACAGGGGTCGTACGAGCAGTACTTC. Translating it yields CASSPAPGQGSYEQYF.

V and J are TRBV7-2 and TRBJ2-7; 7 bases align to TRBD2. In germline, CDR1 is SGHTA, CDR2 FQGNSA. J lost 5 bases, V lost 5 bases, and 9 bases had no gene match. The CDR3 extends over 14 amino acids. CDR3 sequence reads: CASSRTRAGDEQYF. As DNA, the CDR3 is TGTGCCAGCAGCCGGACACGGGCGGGGGACGAGCAGTACTTC.

The genes are TRBV29-1 and TRBJ1-2, with D possibly TRBD1 on 6 matching bases. V lost 7 bases to trimming and J lost 7 bases, with 16 bases between them. The CDR3 length is 12 residues. The germline V gene encodes CDR1 SQVTM and CDR2 ANQGSEA. As DNA, the CDR3 is TGCAGCGCGGGGGGGCTCAGGGCTGGCTACACCTTC. Translating it yields CSAGGLRAGYTF.

In its sample, this clone was seen a few times. This chain links TRBV7-9 with TRBJ1-2; weak D call: TRBD1 (5 bases). Germline CDR1 and CDR2: SEHNR and FQNEAQ (reference sequence). This CDR3 is built from 16 residues. The V gene lost 0 bases and the J gene lost 2 bases, with 13 bases spanning the gap. The CDR3 loop is CASSLAGGGKNYGYTF. Written as DNA, the CDR3 is TGTGCCAGCAGCTTAGCAGGCGGGGGAAAAAACTATGGCTACACCTTC.

This chain connects TRBV28 to TRBJ1-5; tentatively, D is TRBD1 (5 bases). The CDR3 is 15 amino acids. The V end was cut by 7 bases, the J end by 5 bases, with 18 bases between. Germline V gives CDR1 MDHEN, CDR2 SYDVKM. The CDR3 DNA sequence: TGTGCCAGCAACTCCGTCGCAGGGACCCATCAGCCCCAGCATTTT. This translates into CASNSVAGTHQPQHF.

The count of this clone is one. CDR3 sequence reads: CASSLGARTFQQDNEQFF. The CDR3 DNA follows: TGTGCCAGCAGCTTAGGTGCCCGAACGTTTCAGCAAGACAATGAGCAGTTCTTC. The chain uses TRBV7-9 and TRBJ2-1, with D unclear. The ends were cut back, 1 base at V and 5 bases at J, with 21 bases in the middle. Germline CDR1 is SEHNR and CDR2 is FQNEAQ (reference sequence). This CDR3 is built from 18 residues.